Sequencing of this T cell receptor (beta chain) was carried out in a study of Ad26.COV2.S vaccination and SARS-CoV-2 variants. V lost 5 bases and J lost 8, with 19 bases in between. Germline CDR1 SGHNT, CDR2 YENEEA. CDR3 length: 16 amino acids. Using immunoSEQ multiplex PCR, the repertoire was profiled, and TCRdb retains in-frame clones only, with some absent. The data show 350,000 to 400,000 clones, roughly nine tenths seen once. Treatment defined: 15 to 20 received Ad26.COV2.S at low or high dose, single or two shots; about five received placebo; per-sample allocation not given. Day 63 following the first vaccine or placebo injection was when the samples were taken.

The sample in question was peripheral blood, obtained in a trial of Ad26.COV2.S vaccine versus placebo. This receptor was identified in a person aged 18 to 65 who received the Ad26.COV2.S COVID-19 vaccine or a placebo. The chain combines TRBV11-3 with TRBJ1-6, with D perhaps matching TRBD1 (6 bases). The CDR3 here is CASSPTRDIHDSPLHF. The CDR3 nucleotides read TGTGCCAGCAGCCCGACCCGGGACATCCACGATTCACCCCTCCACTTT. The full variable domain, its missing parts supplied by reference TRBV11-3 and TRBJ1-6, is EAGVVQSPRYKIIEKKQPVAFWCNPISGHNTLYWYLQNLGQGPELLIRYENEEAVDDSQLPKDRFSAERLKGVDSTLKIQPAELGDSAVYLCASSPTRDIHDSPLHFGNGTRLTVT.